Sequencing of this T cell receptor beta chain was carried out in a study of T cell repertoires in cytomegalovirus infection (dated by TCRdb to about 2019). With regard to the full study: Because public TCR beta signatures pointed to carriage of CMV infection together with the matching HLA type, the HLA type of each donor mattered for the analysis. Summary of the overall study and its limitations: In both this cohort and an independent cohort of some 350 donors, the cumulative frequency of public TCR beta family members distinguished carriers of CMV infection plus the relevant HLA type. The ex vivo response was dominated by HLA-C-restricted CMV-specific TCR beta clonotypes, and the single most frequent clonotype in two of eight donors was supplied by these HLA-C-restricted clonotypes.

The instrument given in TCRdb is Illumina HiSeq 1500. Through fastp at Q25 and MiXCR, TCRdb rebuilt clones from the public reads, retaining in-frame beta chains. When rows share a CDR3 protein, they turn into one entry using the most common DNA and genes. This sample has some 440,000 distinct CDR3 sequences in its table, and approximately 31% of those were observed once. The top ten hold 12% to 15% of the sample. As for this clonotype: Its antigen remains unidentified. Qualities for individual bases were not recorded, and no much larger clone is one base off.

V and J are trimmed by 5 bases and 5 bases, and the gene matches miss 5 bases of the junction. From the cysteine through the phenylalanine, the CDR3 covers 14 amino acids. Left in the record is the CDR3 DNA by itself, 42 bases read in frame from the first base. As encoded in the germline V gene (reference sequence), CDR1 is SGHKS while CDR2 is YYEKEE. The specimen sequenced was PBMCs. The chain is encoded by TRBV5-5 joined to TRBJ1-4; 8 of the junction bases match TRBD1. The clonotype was recovered from a human donor in good health (CMV status not recorded). Some clones in this sample may be carry-over from other donors' samples. The CDR3 region reads CASSRQGRNEKLFF. The nucleotides read TGTGCCAGCAGTCGACAGGGGCGGAATGAAAAACTGTTTTTT.